The text below deals with one T cell receptor beta chain. These data originate in a study of cytomegalovirus exposure and HLA in healthy donors. V shed 3 bases, J shed 1 base, and the junction held 6 bases outside the gene matches. The germline V gene has CDR1 SGHDT and CDR2 YYEEEE. The length of the CDR3 is 16 residues. Each donor's status was that of a healthy bone marrow donor. Donors counted as nominally healthy when sampled, yet unrecorded immune exposures were likely. The primer mix had 60 Vbeta and 13 Jbeta primers. Profiled with immunoSEQ multiplex PCR; TCRdb holds only in-frame clones, not every one. This listing includes about 99,000 clones.

The sequence came from a man aged 40-55 years in good health and CMV-seronegative. Sequenced sample: PBMCs. The gene calls are TRBV5-6 and TRBJ1-2; TRBD1 matches at 10 bases. For the CDR3, the DNA is TGTGCCAGCAGCTCCCGACAGGGGGCGGTTAACTATGGCTACACCTTC. Protein product: CASSSRQGAVNYGYTF.